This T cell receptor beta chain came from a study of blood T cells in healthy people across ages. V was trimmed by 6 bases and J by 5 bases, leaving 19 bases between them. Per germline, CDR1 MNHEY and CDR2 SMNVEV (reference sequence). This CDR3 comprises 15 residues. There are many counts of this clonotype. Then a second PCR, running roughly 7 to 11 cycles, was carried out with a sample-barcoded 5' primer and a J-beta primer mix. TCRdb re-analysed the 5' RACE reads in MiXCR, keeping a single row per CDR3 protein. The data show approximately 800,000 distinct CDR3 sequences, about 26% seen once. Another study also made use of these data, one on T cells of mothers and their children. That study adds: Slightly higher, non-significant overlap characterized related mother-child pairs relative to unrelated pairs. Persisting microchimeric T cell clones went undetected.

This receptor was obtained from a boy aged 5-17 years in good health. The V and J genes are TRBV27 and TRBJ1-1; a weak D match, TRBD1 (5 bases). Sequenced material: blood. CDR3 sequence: CASRPLPGLVTEAFF. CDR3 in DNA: TGTGCCAGCAGACCCCTGCCAGGGTTAGTGACTGAAGCTTTCTTT.